This TCR beta chain was recovered during a study of CD8 T cells in Susac syndrome. TCR beta from blood CD8+ and CD4+ T cells was sequenced. The CDR3 sequence is 15 residues long. Germline lookup yields CDR1 SNHLY and CDR2 FYNNEI. V was shortened by 3 bases and J by 2 bases, with 11 bases between the two germline ends. Random hexamers were used to reverse transcribe the RNA input (roughly 0.5 to 1 ug). Amplification of TCR beta CDR3 across 54 Vbeta and 13 Jbeta was performed with immunoSEQ multiplex PCR. Each CDR3 protein gets one entry after TCRdb re-called the immunoSEQ multiplex PCR reads with MiXCR. Of 210,000 or so distinct CDR3 sequences listed, about 90% are singletons.

This chain joins TRBV2 and TRBJ2-1, with D perhaps TRBD1 or TRBD2 (5 bases each). The receptor's source is a human donor with multiple sclerosis. The sequencing sample was made of CD8+ T cells from PBMCs. CDR3 sequence (DNA): TGTGCCAGCAGTGAGCCCCCGGGGCCCTACAATGAGCAGTTCTTC. Residues: CASSEPPGPYNEQFF.